Below, 24 T cell receptor beta chains from the same sample are listed, as sequenced in a study of cytomegalovirus exposure and HLA in healthy donors. In the PCR, 60 Vbeta and 13 Jbeta primers were used. Only in-frame clones appear in the TCRdb table, and some are missing; sequencing was by immunoSEQ multiplex PCR. The table lists about 99,000 clones, around 9.1% of them singletons. The sample was PBMCs. The receptors here all came from a middle-aged man in good health and CMV-seropositive.

The chain uses TRBV5-1 and TRBJ1-2; D ambiguous. The CDR3 is made up of 14 amino acids. Germline V gene sequence: CDR1 SGHRS, CDR2 YFSETQ. Trimming shortened V by 0 bases and J by 2 bases, and 8 bases separated the two germline ends. CDR3 DNA sequence: TGCGCCAGCAGCTTGGCGTTAGAAAACTATGGCTACACCTTC. The encoded protein is CASSLALENYGYTF. Full variable domain (missing parts from reference TRBV5-1 and TRBJ1-2): KAGVTQTPRYLIKTRGQQVTLSCSPISGHRSVSWYQQTPGQGLQFLFEYFSETQRNKGNFPGRFSGRQFSNSRSEMNVSTLELGDSALYLCASSLALENYGYTFGSGTRLTVV.

This clone was detected a few times. V and J are TRBV11-1 and TRBJ2-7; TRBD2 might be the D (5 bases). The CDR3 has 13 amino acids. The V and J ends lost 8 bases and 4 bases respectively, with 15 bases between them. In germline, CDR1 is SGHAT, CDR2 FQDESV (reference sequence). The CDR3 bases are TGTGCCAGCGGAACTGGGAGCATTTACGAGCAGTACTTC. Its translation: CASGTGSIYEQYF.

The V call is TRBV7-2, the J call TRBJ2-2; maybe TRBD1 (6 bases). Trimming took 11 bases from V and 1 from J, leaving 14 bases between them. CDR1 SGHTA and CDR2 FQGNSA come from the germline V gene. The CDR3 is 14 residues long. CDR3 region: CAGGRGQNTGELFF. CDR3 bases: TGTGCCGGGGGTAGGGGACAGAACACCGGGGAGCTGTTTTTT. Drawing the rest from reference TRBV7-2 and TRBJ2-2, the complete variable domain is GAGVSQSPSNKVTEKGKDVELRCDPISGHTALYWYRQSLGQGLEFLIYFQGNSAPDKSGLPSDRFSAERTGGSVSTLTIQRTQQEDSAVYLCAGGRGQNTGELFFGEGSRLTVL.

The chain couples TRBV29-1 to TRBJ1-1, with TRBD1 matching 8 bases. The CDR3 sequence is 12 residues long. Germline values: CDR1 SQVTM, CDR2 ANQGSEA. V shed 7 bases, J shed 0 bases, and the junction held 1 base outside the gene matches. The CDR3 DNA follows: TGCAGCGGGACAGGGATGAACACTGAAGCTTTCTTT. Its protein product is CSGTGMNTEAFF.

This sequence joins TRBV28 and TRBJ2-7, with a weak D call TRBD2 (6 bases). CDR1 is MDHEN and CDR2 is SYDVKM in the germline V gene. V was shortened by 8 bases and J by 0 bases, with 17 bases between the two germline ends. The CDR3 is 15 residues long. This CDR3 is CASGGPLAYSYEQYF. For the CDR3, the DNA is TGTGCCAGCGGCGGCCCTCTAGCGTACTCCTACGAGCAGTACTTC.

V usage is TRBV18 and J usage is TRBJ2-7; tentatively, D is TRBD2 (6 bases). The CDR3 runs to 14 residues. Per the germline V gene, CDR1 is KGHSH and CDR2 is LQKENI. Trimming shortened V by 6 bases and J by 2 bases, and 14 bases separated the two germline ends. CDR3 nucleotides: TGTGCCAGCTCCTCCGATAGCGGAACCTACGAGCAGTACTTC. Protein sequence: CASSSDSGTYEQYF.

This clone was detected once. The rearrangement uses TRBV10-1 and TRBJ2-2, with D possibly TRBD1 on 6 matching bases. This CDR3 is built from 14 residues. V lost 2 bases and J 4 bases, leaving 8 bases between the germline ends. CDR1 and CDR2 (germline): WNHNN, SYGVQD (reference sequence). CDR3 sequence reads: CASSENRVTGELFF. The CDR3 coding sequence is TGCGCCAGCAGTGAGAACAGGGTCACCGGGGAGCTGTTTTTT.

This clone appeared a few times. V is TRBV6-6 and J is TRBJ2-5; TRBD2 matches 11 bases. CDR1 is MNHNY and CDR2 is SVGAGI in the germline V gene (reference sequence). The CDR3 covers 16 residues. V shed 2 bases, J shed 6 bases, and the junction held 8 bases outside the gene matches. The CDR3 DNA reads as TGTGCCAGCAGTTACGGTAGCGGGAGGGCCCTGAAGACCCAGTACTTC. Residues: CASSYGSGRALKTQYF.

The gene calls are TRBV18 and TRBJ1-1; D is possibly TRBD1 (5 bases). The germline CDR1 and CDR2 sequences are KGHSH and LQKENI. The CDR3 runs 15 residues. V lost 0 bases, J lost 0 bases, and 8 bases lay in between. CDR3 region: CASSPPSGLNTEAFF. CDR3 nucleotides: TGTGCCAGCTCACCACCGTCAGGGTTGAACACTGAAGCTTTCTTT. Complete variable domain (other parts from reference TRBV18 and TRBJ1-1): NAGVMQNPRHLVRRRGQEARLRCSPMKGHSHVYWYRQLPEEGLKFMVYLQKENIIDESGMPKERFSAEFPKEGPSILRIQQVVRGDSAAYFCASSPPSGLNTEAFFGQGTRLTVV.

The chain combines TRBV25-1 with TRBJ2-7; 8 nucleotides line up with TRBD1. Germline trimming cut 3 bases from V and 4 bases from J; bases unmatched to any gene: 5. CDR3 size: 14 residues. The V gene's germline CDR1 is MGHDK and CDR2 SYGVNS. CDR3: CASSEQGAWYEQYF. The DNA of the CDR3 is TGTGCCAGCAGTGAGCAGGGGGCGTGGTACGAGCAGTACTTC.

CDR3: CASSLKRGRPEDEQFF. For the CDR3, the DNA is TGTGCCAGCAGCTTGAAGCGGGGGAGGCCCGAAGATGAGCAGTTCTTC. V and J are TRBV5-4 and TRBJ2-1; 8 bases align to TRBD2. Per germline, CDR1 SGHNT and CDR2 YYREEE (reference sequence). This CDR3 has 16 residues. Trimming at V came to 1 base and at J to 8 bases, leaving 11 bases not matched to a gene. Filled out from reference TRBV5-4 and TRBJ2-1, the complete variable domain reads ETGVTQSPTHLIKTRGQQVTLRCSSQSGHNTVSWYQQALGQGPQFIFQYYREEENGRGNFPPRFSGLQFPNYSSELNVNALELDDSALYLCASSLKRGRPEDEQFFGPGTRLTVL.

The rearrangement joins TRBV5-1 to TRBJ2-3; TRBD1 is a possible D gene (7 bases). The CDR3 runs to 16 residues. The germline V gene encodes CDR1 SGHRS and CDR2 YFSETQ. Trimming pared 0 bases from V and 1 base from J, leaving 12 bases between. The CDR3 spells CASSLEGGTGTDTQYF. For the CDR3, the DNA is TGCGCCAGCAGCTTGGAAGGCGGGACAGGCACAGATACGCAGTATTTT.

This clone was counted a few times. The chain couples TRBV5-1 to TRBJ2-1, with TRBD1 matching over 12 bases. This CDR3 is 15 amino acids long. V was clipped by 4 bases and J by 8 bases; unmatched bases: 7. The V gene's germline CDR1 is SGHRS and CDR2 YFSETQ. The CDR3 sequence: CASSEGQGASYEQFF. CDR3 nucleotide sequence: TGCGCCAGCAGCGAGGGACAGGGGGCAAGTTATGAGCAGTTCTTC.

This clone came up once. The same CDR3 can be traced to other DNA sequences in this sample. The chain carries TRBV5-1 and TRBJ2-7; 9 bases match TRBD1. This CDR3 comprises 14 residues. Unmatched junction bases numbered 1, after V lost 0 bases and J lost 3 bases. Germline V gene data show CDR1 as SGHRS and CDR2 as YFSETQ. CDR3 region: CASSLGQGDYEQYF. CDR3 bases: TGCGCCAGCAGCTTGGGACAGGGGGACTACGAGCAGTACTTC.

This clone came up a few times. The CDR3 nucleotides read TGCAGCGCCGAAGGGGGGGTGGGGGAGCTGTTTTTT. Protein: CSAEGGVGELFF. The genes are TRBV29-1 and TRBJ2-2; D might be TRBD2 (7 bases). The CDR3 spans 12 residues. V dropped 7 bases and J dropped 8 bases, with 14 bases sitting between them. CDR1 is SQVTM, CDR2 ANQGSEA, per germline.

This clone occurred a few times. In DNA, the CDR3 is TGTGCCAGCAGTTCCCTGGGACTAGCCGAACAAGAGACCCAGTACTTC. This translates into CASSSLGLAEQETQYF. V usage is TRBV28 and J usage is TRBJ2-5; 9 bases are a match to TRBD2. There are 16 residues in the CDR3. V gave up 4 bases and J gave up 2 bases; unmatched junction bases: 8. Per germline, CDR1 MDHEN and CDR2 SYDVKM.

In this sample, this clone turned up a few times. This chain joins TRBV5-1 and TRBJ1-2; 7 bases fit TRBD1. The junction had 12 bases not matched to a gene; V was cut back by 2 bases and J by 5 bases. This CDR3 is built from 16 residues. The germline CDR1 and CDR2 sequences are SGHRS and YFSETQ. The CDR3 loop is CASSLTRDRNLYGYTF. The CDR3 DNA follows: TGCGCCAGCAGCTTAACCCGGGACAGAAACCTATATGGCTACACCTTC.

The count of this clone is one. The rearrangement joins TRBV9 to TRBJ2-2; a possible D gene is TRBD2 (5 bases). V lost 3 bases to trimming and J lost 3 bases, with 18 bases between them. The CDR3 contains 17 residues. In germline, CDR1 is SGDLS, CDR2 YYNGEE. In DNA, the CDR3 is TGTGCCAGCAGCGCACACCCGGGGAGTTCCGACACCGGGGAGCTGTTTTTT. Protein: CASSAHPGSSDTGELFF.

This clone is deemed medium-sized. The gene calls are TRBV5-8 and TRBJ2-3; the match to TRBD1 covers 10 bases. Trimming took 4 bases from V and 1 from J; bases not matched to a gene: 3. The CDR3 has 15 residues. Germline-derived CDR1 and CDR2 are SGHTS and YDEGEE. The CDR3 nucleotides are TGTGCCAGCAGCGACGGGACAGGGGGCACAGATACGCAGTATTTT. This encodes CASSDGTGGTDTQYF.

This clone turned up a few times. The chain links TRBV19 to TRBJ2-1; D perhaps matches TRBD1 (5 bases). Germline V gives CDR1 LNHDA, CDR2 SQIVND (reference sequence). Between the trimmed V and J ends, which lost 9 bases and 0 bases, there was a span of 15 bases. This CDR3 comprises 15 residues. The DNA of the CDR3 is TGTGCCAGCAGGGAAGGGGTCAGCTCCTACAATGAGCAGTTCTTC. It encodes CASREGVSSYNEQFF. The full variable domain, its missing parts supplied by reference TRBV19 and TRBJ2-1, is DGGITQSPKYLFRKEGQNVTLSCEQNLNHDAMYWYRQDPGQGLRLIYYSQIVNDFQKGDIAEGYSVSREKKESFPLTVTSAQKNPTAFYLCASREGVSSYNEQFFGPGTRLTVL.

The CDR3 is CASSPRGGQGAYEQYF. In nucleotides, the CDR3 is TGTGCCAGCAGCCCCAGAGGGGGACAGGGGGCCTACGAGCAGTACTTC. This rearrangement joins TRBV7-9 to TRBJ2-7, with 11 bases that match TRBD1. Germline V lookup: CDR1 SEHNR, CDR2 FQNEAQ (reference sequence). The CDR3 consists of 16 residues. V was pared by 5 bases and J by 2 bases, with 8 bases of the junction left unmatched.

This clone has just a few counts. The chain recombines TRBV7-9 with TRBJ2-2; 11 bases map to TRBD1. The CDR3 length is 16 residues. Germline CDR1 reads SEHNR; CDR2 reads FQNEAQ (reference sequence). J gave up 7 bases and V 3 bases, and 7 bases lay outside the gene matches. CDR3 sequence reads: CASSFPWTGGIGELFF. The CDR3 region has the DNA TGTGCCAGCAGCTTCCCCTGGACAGGGGGCATCGGGGAGCTGTTTTTT.

This clone turned up a few times. J is TRBJ2-2 and V is TRBV12-5, with a weak D call TRBD1 (5 bases). The CDR3 sequence is 12 residues long. Trimming removed 6 bases from V and 7 bases from J, with 9 bases in between. The germline V gene has CDR1 LGHNT and CDR2 FRNRAP. The CDR3 region is CASGQGDGELFF. The CDR3 bases are TGTGCTAGTGGCCAAGGGGACGGGGAGCTGTTTTTT.

The genes are TRBV12-5 and TRBJ1-1, with D perhaps matching TRBD1 (5 bases). The CDR3 spans 12 residues. The germline V and J ends were trimmed by 5 bases and 7 bases, with 11 bases remaining between them. CDR1 and CDR2 from the germline V gene are LGHNT and FRNRAP. CDR3 sequence reads: CASGGSGFEAFF. CDR3 coding DNA: TGTGCTAGTGGTGGCTCAGGGTTTGAAGCTTTCTTT.